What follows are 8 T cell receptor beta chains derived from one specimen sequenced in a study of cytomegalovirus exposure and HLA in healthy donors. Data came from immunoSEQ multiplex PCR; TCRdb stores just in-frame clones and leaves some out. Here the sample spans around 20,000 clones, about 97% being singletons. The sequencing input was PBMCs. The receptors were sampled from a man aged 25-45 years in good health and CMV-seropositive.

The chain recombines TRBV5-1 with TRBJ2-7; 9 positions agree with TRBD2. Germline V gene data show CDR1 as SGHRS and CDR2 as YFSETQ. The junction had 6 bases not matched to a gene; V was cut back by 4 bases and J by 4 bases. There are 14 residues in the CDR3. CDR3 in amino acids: CASSDRAGGYEQYF. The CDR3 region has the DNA TGCGCCAGCAGCGACCGAGCGGGAGGATACGAGCAGTACTTC.

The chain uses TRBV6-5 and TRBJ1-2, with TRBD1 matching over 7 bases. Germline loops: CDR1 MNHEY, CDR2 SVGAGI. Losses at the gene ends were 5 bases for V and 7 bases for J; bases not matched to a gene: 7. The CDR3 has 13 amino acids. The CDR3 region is CASSETGHSGYTF. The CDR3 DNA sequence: TGTGCCAGCAGTGAGACAGGGCACAGTGGCTACACCTTC.

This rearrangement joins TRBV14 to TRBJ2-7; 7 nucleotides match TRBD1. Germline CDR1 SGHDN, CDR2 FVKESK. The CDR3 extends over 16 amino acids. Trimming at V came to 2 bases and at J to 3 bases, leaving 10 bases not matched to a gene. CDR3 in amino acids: CASSQNSYRGIYEQYF. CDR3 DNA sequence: TGTGCCAGCAGCCAAAACTCCTACAGGGGTATCTACGAGCAGTACTTC.

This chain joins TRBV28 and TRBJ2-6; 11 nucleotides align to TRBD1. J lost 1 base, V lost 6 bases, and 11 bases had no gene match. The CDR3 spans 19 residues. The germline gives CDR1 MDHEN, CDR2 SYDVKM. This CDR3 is CASSLDPGQGVSGANVLTF. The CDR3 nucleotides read TGTGCCAGCAGCCTAGATCCGGGACAGGGGGTTTCTGGGGCCAACGTCCTGACTTTC.

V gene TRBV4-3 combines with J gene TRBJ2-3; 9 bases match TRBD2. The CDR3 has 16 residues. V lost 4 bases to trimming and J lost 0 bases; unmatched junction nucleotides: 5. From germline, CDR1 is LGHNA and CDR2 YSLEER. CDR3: CASSPYSGGSTDTQYF. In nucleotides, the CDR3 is TGCGCCAGCAGCCCTTATAGCGGGGGTAGCACAGATACGCAGTATTTT.

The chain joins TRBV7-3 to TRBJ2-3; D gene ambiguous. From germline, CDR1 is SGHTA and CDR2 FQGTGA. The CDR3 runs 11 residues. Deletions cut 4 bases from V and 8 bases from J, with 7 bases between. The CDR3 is CASSSTRTQYF. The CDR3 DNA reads TGTGCCAGCAGCTCGACACGTACGCAGTATTTT. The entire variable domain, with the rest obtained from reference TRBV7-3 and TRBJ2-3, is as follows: GAGVSQTPSNKVTEKGKYVELRCDPISGHTALYWYRQSLGQGPEFLIYFQGTGAADDSGLPNDRFFAVRPEGSVSTLKIQRTERGDSAVYLCASSSTRTQYFGPGTRLTVL.

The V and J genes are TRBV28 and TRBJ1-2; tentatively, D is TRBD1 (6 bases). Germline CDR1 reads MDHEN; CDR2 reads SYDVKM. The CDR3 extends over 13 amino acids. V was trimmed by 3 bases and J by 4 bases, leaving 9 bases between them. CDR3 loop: CASSFSGVYGYTF. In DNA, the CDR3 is TGTGCCAGCAGTTTCTCAGGGGTCTATGGCTACACCTTC.

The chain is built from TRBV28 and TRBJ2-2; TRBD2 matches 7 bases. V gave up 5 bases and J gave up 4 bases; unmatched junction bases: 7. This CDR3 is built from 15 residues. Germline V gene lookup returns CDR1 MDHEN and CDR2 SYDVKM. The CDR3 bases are TGTGCCAGCAGTCCATCTAGCGGTGGCACCGGGGAGCTGTTTTTT. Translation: CASSPSSGGTGELFF.